The 24 T cell receptor beta chains presented below share a single source sample, sequenced in a study of shared clonotypes between healthy human individuals. Data came from immunoSEQ multiplex PCR; TCRdb stores just in-frame clones and leaves some out. The data show over 2 million clones, approximately 94% seen once. Positive CCR7 selection of CD45RO-negative cells yielded the naive CD8 cells, and terminally differentiated effector memory CD45RA+ cells were excluded. Sequencing was carried out using naive CD8+ T cells sorted from blood. The source is a man between 18 and 35 years old in good health.

The J gene is TRBJ1-1, the V gene TRBV27, with no clear D. Germline CDR1 MNHEY, CDR2 SMNVEV (reference sequence). The CDR3 length is 15 residues. Trimming took off 0 bases at V and 1 base at J, with 9 bases between the two ends. The CDR3 protein is CASSLSKPANTEAFF. As DNA, the CDR3 is TGTGCCAGCAGTTTATCGAAGCCAGCGAACACTGAAGCTTTCTTT.

The rearrangement links TRBV27 to TRBJ1-1; D call uncertain. CDR3 length: 15 amino acids. Trimming removed 3 bases from V and 0 bases from J, with 11 bases in between. The germline CDR1 and CDR2 sequences are MNHEY and SMNVEV (reference sequence). CDR3: CASSFGWGMNTEAFF. The CDR3 nucleotides read TGTGCCAGCAGTTTTGGTTGGGGTATGAACACTGAAGCTTTCTTT.

As regards this clone: Distinct nucleotide sequences in the sample also encode this CDR3. The rearrangement uses TRBV5-4 and TRBJ2-7; 9 bases match TRBD2. V shed 0 bases and J 0 bases; nucleotides not matched to a gene: 4. Germline V gene lookup returns CDR1 SGHNT and CDR2 YYREEE (reference sequence). This CDR3 contains 16 residues. The CDR3 loop is CASSLAGSGGSYEQYF. The CDR3 nucleotides read TGTGCCAGCAGCTTGGCGGGTAGCGGGGGCTCCTACGAGCAGTACTTC.

As to this clone: Other DNA variants within this sample encode the same CDR3. The chain links TRBV5-1 to TRBJ2-7; the match to TRBD2 covers 7 bases. The length of the CDR3 is 13 residues. V shed 5 bases and J 7 bases; nucleotides not matched to a gene: 9. Germline V gene sequence: CDR1 SGHRS, CDR2 YFSETQ. CDR3 region: CASSLAAAGEQYF. The CDR3 bases are TGCGCCAGCAGTCTAGCGGCTGCGGGTGAGCAGTACTTC.

The chain carries TRBV6-5 and TRBJ2-3, with no clear D. Trimming pared 8 bases from V and 0 bases from J, leaving 6 bases between. The CDR3 extends over 12 amino acids. Germline CDR1 MNHEY, CDR2 SVGAGI. CDR3 sequence (DNA): TGTGCCAGCCGTTCTAGCACAGATACGCAGTATTTT. It yields the protein CASRSSTDTQYF.

The genes are TRBV6-1 and TRBJ1-5, with a tentative D call TRBD1 (5 bases). The CDR3 contains 14 residues. Germline V CDR1 and CDR2: MNHNS, SASEGT. V gave up 2 bases and J gave up 8 bases, with 13 bases separating them. The CDR3 DNA follows: TGTGCCAGCAGTGAAACAGGAGGCTGGGAGCCCCAGCATTTT. Translated, it gives CASSETGGWEPQHF.

This clone was seen just once. The chain employs TRBV29-1 and TRBJ2-7, with D unresolved. V lost 4 bases and J lost 4, with 14 bases in between. The length of the CDR3 is 13 residues. The germline gives CDR1 SQVTM, CDR2 ANQGSEA. The CDR3 sequence: CSVVIEKGYEQYF. The CDR3 DNA is TGCAGCGTTGTAATAGAAAAAGGGTACGAGCAGTACTTC.

CDR3: CASSVGAGEDGNTIYF. Written as DNA, the CDR3 is TGTGCCAGCAGCGTAGGAGCAGGGGAGGATGGAAACACCATATATTTT. This chain joins TRBV9 and TRBJ1-3, with D maybe TRBD1 (6 bases). Germline V gene lookup returns CDR1 SGDLS and CDR2 YYNGEE. The CDR3 spans 16 residues. V gave up 0 bases and J gave up 3 bases, with 13 bases separating them.

The CDR3 nucleotides are TGTGCCAGCAGTTACTCGATAGGGGCTGGAAACACCATATATTTT. Its protein product is CASSYSIGAGNTIYF. This sequence joins TRBV6-5 and TRBJ1-3; D might be TRBD1 (5 bases). This CDR3 contains 15 residues. Germline values: CDR1 MNHEY, CDR2 SVGAGI. V was cut by 0 bases and J by 2 bases, with 8 bases left in between.

To note about this clone: The same CDR3 also results from other DNA sequences found in this sample. The V and J genes are TRBV27 and TRBJ1-6; D is unclear. Trimming took 4 bases from V and 6 from J, leaving 10 bases between them. Germline V gene sequence: CDR1 MNHEY, CDR2 SMNVEV (reference sequence). The CDR3 contains 14 residues. CDR3 in amino acids: CASSSTGANSPLHF. CDR3 nucleotides: TGTGCCAGCAGTTCCACGGGTGCTAATTCACCCCTCCACTTT.

The chain links TRBV7-2 to TRBJ2-5; 10 positions match TRBD2. Trimming removed 2 bases from V and 5 bases from J; junction bases left unmatched: 8. Germline values: CDR1 SGHTA, CDR2 FQGNSA. CDR3 size: 16 residues. CDR3 sequence reads: CASSLKRLAGEETQYF. CDR3 DNA sequence: TGTGCCAGCAGCTTAAAACGGCTAGCGGGAGAGGAGACCCAGTACTTC.

The chain couples TRBV4-1 to TRBJ2-7; no clear D gene. The ends were cut back, 2 bases at V and 0 bases at J, with 14 bases in the middle. Germline CDR1 is MGHRA and CDR2 is YSYEKL. This CDR3 spans 16 amino acids. As DNA, the CDR3 is TGCGCCAGCAGCCAACTCTCTGCGGAAAGCTCCTACGAGCAGTACTTC. Encoded protein: CASSQLSAESSYEQYF.

This chain joins TRBV13 and TRBJ2-7; 9 bases line up with TRBD2. The CDR3 is made up of 16 amino acids. With 1 base clipped from V and 2 bases from J, the junction kept 6 bases outside the gene matches. CDR1 is PRHDT and CDR2 is FYEKMQ in the germline V gene (reference sequence). CDR3 amino acids: CASSLEGAGGPYEQYF. The CDR3 nucleotides are TGTGCCAGCAGCTTAGAGGGCGCGGGAGGGCCCTACGAGCAGTACTTC. Looking up the rest from reference TRBV13 and TRBJ2-7 gives the full variable domain: AAGVIQSPRHLIKEKRETATLKCYPIPRHDTVYWYQQGPGQDPQFLISFYEKMQSDKGSIPDRFSAQQFSDYHSELNMSSLELGDSALYFCASSLEGAGGPYEQYFGPGTRLTVT.

This clone was detected once. The V call is TRBV28, the J call TRBJ2-1, with 8 bases aligning to TRBD1. CDR1 MDHEN and CDR2 SYDVKM come from the germline V gene. V dropped 3 bases and J dropped 6; count of bases not matched to a gene: 7. The CDR3 extends over 15 amino acids. The CDR3 DNA reads TGTGCCAGCAGTTTGTGGACAGGGCCTTCCAATGAGCAGTTCTTC. It yields the protein CASSLWTGPSNEQFF.

The rearrangement links TRBV5-1 to TRBJ1-1; D remains ambiguous. Germline-derived CDR1 and CDR2 are SGHRS and YFSETQ. This CDR3 region has 14 residues. Trimming removed 1 base at V and 4 bases at J, with 11 bases between. The CDR3 reads CASSLWGDSTEAFF. The CDR3 coding sequence is TGCGCCAGCAGCTTGTGGGGAGATAGCACTGAAGCTTTCTTT.

This clone was observed once. CDR3 sequence reads: CASSLKGLILAASYEQYF. In nucleotides, the CDR3 is TGTGCCAGCAGCCTAAAGGGCCTTATACTAGCGGCTTCCTACGAGCAGTACTTC. The chain combines TRBV11-2 with TRBJ2-7, with TRBD2 identical over 8 bases. CDR1 is SGHAT and CDR2 is FQNNGV in the germline V gene. Unmatched junction bases numbered 16, after V lost 5 bases and J lost 1 base. CDR3 size: 18 residues.

The chain couples TRBV7-2 to TRBJ2-7; 10 bases are shared with TRBD2. The V segment lost 5 bases and the J segment 3 bases; nucleotides outside the gene matches: 4. The CDR3 is 14 amino acids. Germline lookup yields CDR1 SGHTA and CDR2 FQGNSA. The CDR3 reads CASSEREGIYEQYF. In DNA, the CDR3 is TGTGCCAGCAGCGAGCGGGAGGGAATCTACGAGCAGTACTTC. The entire variable domain, with the rest obtained from reference TRBV7-2 and TRBJ2-7, is as follows: GAGVSQSPSNKVTEKGKDVELRCDPISGHTALYWYRQSLGQGLEFLIYFQGNSAPDKSGLPSDRFSAERTGGSVSTLTIQRTQQEDSAVYLCASSEREGIYEQYFGPGTRLTVT.

This clone was seen a single time. The chain combines TRBV18 with TRBJ2-7; a possible D gene is TRBD2 (6 bases). CDR3 length: 14 residues. The V end was cut by 8 bases, the J end by 3 bases, with 17 bases between. Looked up from germline, CDR1 is KGHSH and CDR2 is LQKENI. The chain's CDR3 is CASTFGGVSYEQYF. The DNA for the CDR3 is TGTGCCAGCACGTTCGGGGGAGTCAGCTACGAGCAGTACTTC.

The rearrangement uses TRBV18 and TRBJ2-7, with a tentative D call TRBD1 (6 bases). Per the germline V gene, CDR1 is KGHSH and CDR2 is LQKENI. Trimming pared 2 bases from V and 5 bases from J, leaving 7 bases between. This CDR3 spans 12 amino acids. CDR3 in amino acids: CASSPGGNEQYF. The DNA for the CDR3 is TGTGCCAGCTCACCAGGGGGCAACGAGCAGTACTTC.

V gene TRBV7-2 combines with J gene TRBJ2-1, with D possibly being TRBD1 or TRBD2 (6 bases each). Trimming took 2 bases from V and 3 from J, leaving 14 bases between them. Germline loops: CDR1 SGHTA, CDR2 FQGNSA. The length of the CDR3 is 16 residues. CDR3 loop: CASSLLEGGSYNEQFF. Written as DNA, the CDR3 is TGTGCCAGCAGCTTACTAGAGGGGGGCAGCTACAATGAGCAGTTCTTC.

The CDR3 here is CASSLSRFGTENTGELFF. As DNA, the CDR3 is TGTGCCAGCAGCTTATCACGGTTCGGGACAGAGAACACCGGGGAGCTGTTTTTT. The chain carries TRBV7-2 and TRBJ2-2, with 7 bases matching TRBD1. CDR3 length equals 18 residues. Losses at the gene ends were 2 bases for V and 1 base for J; bases not matched to a gene: 10. CDR1 SGHTA and CDR2 FQGNSA come from the germline V gene.

V and J are TRBV2 and TRBJ1-5; TRBD1 might be the D (5 bases). The V gene's germline CDR1 is SNHLY and CDR2 FYNNEI. This CDR3 spans 19 amino acids. V lost 7 bases to trimming and J lost 0 bases, with 25 bases between them. The CDR3 reads CASMGDGAEDPNSNQPQHF. The DNA for the CDR3 is TGTGCCAGCATGGGGGATGGGGCAGAAGATCCGAATAGCAATCAGCCCCAGCATTTT.

The V gene is TRBV7-2, the J gene TRBJ2-7, with TRBD2 identical over 10 bases. The CDR3 runs to 16 residues. Germline CDR1 SGHTA, CDR2 FQGNSA. The junction had 12 bases not matched to a gene; V was cut back by 5 bases and J by 5 bases. CDR3 sequence: CASSHVGWTSGDEQYF. The CDR3 DNA follows: TGTGCCAGCAGCCATGTCGGGTGGACTAGCGGAGACGAGCAGTACTTC.

This sequence joins TRBV4-3 and TRBJ2-7, with 8 bases aligning to TRBD2. Germline trimming cut 1 base from V and 5 bases from J; bases unmatched to any gene: 13. CDR1 and CDR2 from the germline V gene are LGHNA and YSLEER. The CDR3 length is 17 residues. CDR3 nucleotides: TGCGCCAGCAGCCAAGGCTCCGGGACTAGTGGGATCCACGAGCAGTACTTC. Translated, it gives CASSQGSGTSGIHEQYF.